A selection of T cell receptor beta chains follows, all from one sample in a study of blood T cell repertoires in COVID-19. Here immunoSEQ multiplex PCR was the method, and the copy in TCRdb shows in-frame clones only, minus some. The sample lists around 310,000 clones, more than 75% occurring once. The sequenced sample was peripheral blood. All receptors come from a woman in her fifties or sixties with active or convalescent COVID-19. The CDR3 runs from the conserved cysteine through the conserved F or W. The order of the fields is J gene, clone size, D gene, V gene, CDR3 DNA, CDR3 protein. The D gene is left open where the match is weak. Some rows have no size entry. The others give once, few or many, or a class for an expanded clone.

j_call: TRBJ2-5; clone_size: NA; d_call: NA; v_call: TRBV5-1; cdr3_nt: TGCGCCAGCAGCCCGCGGCCAGGGGTAGGGGAGACCCAGTACTTC; cdr3_aa: CASSPRPGVGETQYF
j_call: TRBJ2-7; clone_size: NA; d_call: TRBD1; v_call: TRBV29-1; cdr3_nt: TGCAGCGTCAGGGGGTTGGGCGAGCAGTACTTC; cdr3_aa: CSVRGLGEQYF
j_call: TRBJ2-3; clone_size: NA; d_call: NA; v_call: TRBV4-3; cdr3_nt: TGCGCCAGCAGCCCCGACGGTCAGGTAGCAGATACGCAGTATTTT; cdr3_aa: CASSPDGQVADTQYF
j_call: TRBJ2-7; clone_size: NA; d_call: TRBD1; v_call: TRBV19; cdr3_nt: TGTGCCAGTAGTATAGATTACAGGGGCTACGAGCAGTACTTC; cdr3_aa: CASSIDYRGYEQYF
j_call: TRBJ1-1; clone_size: few; d_call: NA; v_call: TRBV27; cdr3_nt: TGTGCCAGCAGAACAGAAGCCAGGGACATGAACACTGAAGCTTTCTTT; cdr3_aa: CASRTEARDMNTEAFF
j_call: TRBJ2-1; clone_size: few; d_call: NA; v_call: TRBV30; cdr3_nt: TGTGCCTGGAGGACAGGTTACAATGAGCAGTTCTTC; cdr3_aa: CAWRTGYNEQFF
j_call: TRBJ2-7; clone_size: once; d_call: NA; v_call: TRBV7-9; cdr3_nt: TGTGCCAGCAGCTCCCGGACAAGCCCCGTGCAGTACTTC; cdr3_aa: CASSSRTSPVQYF
j_call: TRBJ2-1; clone_size: NA; d_call: TRBD2; v_call: TRBV6-5; cdr3_nt: TGTGCCAGCAGTTACTCGGGACTAGCGGGAGTTAATGAGCAGTTCTTC; cdr3_aa: CASSYSGLAGVNEQFF
j_call: TRBJ1-3; clone_size: NA; d_call: NA; v_call: TRBV9; cdr3_nt: TGTGCCAGCAGCGGGATCATGGAGAACACCATATATTTT; cdr3_aa: CASSGIMENTIYF
j_call: TRBJ2-5; clone_size: NA; d_call: NA; v_call: TRBV9; cdr3_nt: TGTGCCAGCAGCGTAGGGTCCAGGGAAGAGACCCAGTACTTC; cdr3_aa: CASSVGSREETQYF
j_call: TRBJ2-5; clone_size: once; d_call: NA; v_call: TRBV13; cdr3_nt: TGTGCCAGCAGCCCCGGACTAAGACAGACCCAGTACTTC; cdr3_aa: CASSPGLRQTQYF
j_call: TRBJ1-4; clone_size: NA; d_call: TRBD1; v_call: TRBV6-6; cdr3_nt: TGTGCCAGCGAACCCTGGGACAGTAATGAAAAACTGTTTTTT; cdr3_aa: CASEPWDSNEKLFF
j_call: TRBJ2-5; clone_size: once; d_call: NA; v_call: TRBV18; cdr3_nt: TGTGCCAGCTCACCCCGGACTTTCCAAGAGACCCAGTACTTC; cdr3_aa: CASSPRTFQETQYF
j_call: TRBJ1-1; clone_size: NA; d_call: TRBD1; v_call: TRBV6-2/TRBV6-3; cdr3_nt: TGTGCCAGCAGTTACACGACAGGGGGCTCTGAAGCTTTCTTT; cdr3_aa: CASSYTTGGSEAFF
j_call: TRBJ1-2; clone_size: NA; d_call: NA; v_call: TRBV9; cdr3_nt: TGTGCCAGCAGCGAGGCCGCGGGGGGGTTGTATGGCTACACCTTC; cdr3_aa: CASSEAAGGLYGYTF
j_call: TRBJ2-1; clone_size: once; d_call: TRBD2; v_call: TRBV19; cdr3_nt: TGTGCCAGTAGCACCCCCCAGCGGGGGTACAATGAGCAGTTCTTC; cdr3_aa: CASSTPQRGYNEQFF
j_call: TRBJ2-3; clone_size: NA; d_call: TRBD2; v_call: TRBV7-2; cdr3_nt: TGTGCCAGCAGCTTAACGGGGGGACCAGATACGCAGTATTTT; cdr3_aa: CASSLTGGPDTQYF
j_call: TRBJ2-7; clone_size: NA; d_call: NA; v_call: TRBV6-6; cdr3_nt: TGTGCCAGCAGTTCCCCTCTACCAGGGCACGAGCAGTACTTC; cdr3_aa: CASSSPLPGHEQYF
j_call: TRBJ2-3; clone_size: NA; d_call: TRBD2; v_call: TRBV30; cdr3_nt: TGTGCCTGGAGTGGGAGACTAGCTGAAACAGATACGCAGTATTTT; cdr3_aa: CAWSGRLAETDTQYF
j_call: TRBJ1-2; clone_size: NA; d_call: TRBD1; v_call: TRBV7-9; cdr3_nt: TGTGCCAGCAGCCCAGGGGCAGGGGGCGAAATGGACTATGGCTACACCTTC; cdr3_aa: CASSPGAGGEMDYGYTF
j_call: TRBJ2-1; clone_size: NA; d_call: NA; v_call: TRBV5-1; cdr3_nt: TGCGCCAGCAGCTTGGGGGGCGGTAGCTCCTACAATGAGCAGTTCTTC; cdr3_aa: CASSLGGGSSYNEQFF
j_call: TRBJ2-3; clone_size: NA; d_call: NA; v_call: TRBV5-1; cdr3_nt: TGCGCCAGCAGCTTGGCCGCGGAGACAGATACGCAGTATTTT; cdr3_aa: CASSLAAETDTQYF
j_call: TRBJ1-1; clone_size: NA; d_call: TRBD1; v_call: TRBV2; cdr3_nt: TGTGCCAGCAGGGACAGGACCAACACTGAAGCTTTCTTT; cdr3_aa: CASRDRTNTEAFF
j_call: TRBJ2-5; clone_size: NA; d_call: NA; v_call: TRBV18; cdr3_nt: TGTGCCAGCTCACCACTAGCTGCCCCAGAGACCCAGTACTTC; cdr3_aa: CASSPLAAPETQYF
j_call: TRBJ2-1; clone_size: NA; d_call: NA; v_call: TRBV5-4; cdr3_nt: TGTGCCAGCAGCTTGGTAGTCAGGGGCTCCTACAATGAGCAGTTCTTC; cdr3_aa: CASSLVVRGSYNEQFF
j_call: TRBJ2-7; clone_size: NA; d_call: TRBD1; v_call: TRBV7-8; cdr3_nt: TGTGCCAGCAGCTTAGGGGGACAGGGAGCCTACGAGCAGTACTTC; cdr3_aa: CASSLGGQGAYEQYF
j_call: TRBJ2-1; clone_size: NA; d_call: NA; v_call: TRBV7-3; cdr3_nt: TGTGCCAGCAGCTCTACGAGGGCGGGTGTCGGTGAGCAGTTCTTC; cdr3_aa: CASSSTRAGVGEQFF
j_call: TRBJ2-3; clone_size: NA; d_call: TRBD2; v_call: TRBV5-1; cdr3_nt: TGCGCCAGCAGCCAGGTGGCGGGGGGCACAGATACGCAGTATTTT; cdr3_aa: CASSQVAGGTDTQYF
j_call: TRBJ2-6; clone_size: few; d_call: NA; v_call: TRBV18; cdr3_nt: TGTGCCAGCTCACCACTCACTGGGGCCAACGTCCTGACTTTC; cdr3_aa: CASSPLTGANVLTF
j_call: TRBJ2-5; clone_size: NA; d_call: NA; v_call: TRBV4-1; cdr3_nt: TGCGCCAGCAGCCAAGATAACGGGGGAGAGACCCAGTACTTC; cdr3_aa: CASSQDNGGETQYF